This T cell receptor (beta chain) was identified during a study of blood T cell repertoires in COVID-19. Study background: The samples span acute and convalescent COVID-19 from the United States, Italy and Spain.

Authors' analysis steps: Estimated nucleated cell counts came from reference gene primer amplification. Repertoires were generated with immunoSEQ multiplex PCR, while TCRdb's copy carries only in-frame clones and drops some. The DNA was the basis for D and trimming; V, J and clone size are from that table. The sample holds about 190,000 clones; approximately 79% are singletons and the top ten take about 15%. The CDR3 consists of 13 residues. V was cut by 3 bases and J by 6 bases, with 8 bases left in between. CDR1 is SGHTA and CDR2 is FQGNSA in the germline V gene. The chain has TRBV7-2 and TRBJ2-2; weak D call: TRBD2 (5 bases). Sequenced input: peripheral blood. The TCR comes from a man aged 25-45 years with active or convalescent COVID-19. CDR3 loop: CASSLGASGELFF. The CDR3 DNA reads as TGTGCCAGCAGCTTGGGAGCATCCGGGGAGCTGTTTTTT.